This T cell receptor beta chain was identified in a study of beta chain features in type 1 diabetes. Study results and limitations: All four CD4+ subsets from Type 1 diabetes patients carried moderately but significantly shorter TCRB CDR3s.

V was clipped by 6 bases and J by 4 bases; unmatched bases: 4. Germline V gene data show CDR1 as MNHEY and CDR2 as SMNVEV (reference sequence). The CDR3 totals 14 residues. Sorting that relied on CD45RO/CCR7/CD25/CD127/CD95/CD27 yielded CD4+ naive, central memory, regulatory and stem cell-like memory cells. Regarding this clone: Its antigen is currently unknown.

Of the isolated RNA, all was reverse transcribed, and so the sequenced material was expressed TCRB transcripts. The protocol was immunoSEQ multiplex PCR, while the TCRdb copy is restricted to in-frame clones and leaves out a portion. Of roughly 220,000 clones listed, roughly 16% are singletons. The clonotype was recovered from a man aged 30 to 39 with type 1 diabetes. The V and J genes are TRBV27 and TRBJ2-5, with 11 nucleotides matching TRBD2. The sequencing input was naive CD4+ T cells from blood. CDR3 DNA sequence: TGTGCCAGCAGATCGACTAGCGGGACAGAGACCCAGTACTTC. As protein: CASRSTSGTETQYF.